One and the same sample provided the 29 T cell receptor beta chains below, sequenced in a study of CD8 T cells in Susac syndrome (dated by TCRdb to between 2018 and 2021). The method was the immunoSEQ multiplex PCR assay. RNA was extracted using the RNeasy kit, and about 0.5 to 1 ug of the RNA was reverse transcribed with random hexamers. TCRdb reworked the public reads: Q25 trimming with fastp, MiXCR clone assembly, productive beta chains retained. Here each entry gathers all rows of one CDR3 protein and keeps the most common genes and DNA. Here the sample has under 200,000 distinct CDR3 sequences; about 95% occur a single time. The ten largest clones capture about 0.15% of the sample. The specimen was CD8+ T cells from PBMCs. Every receptor here comes from a human donor with multiple sclerosis.

This clonotype appeared once. V and J are TRBV14 and TRBJ2-5; 7 bases are shared with TRBD2. Germline V gene data show CDR1 as SGHDN and CDR2 as FVKESK. V lost 0 bases and J lost 5; bases outside the gene matches: 6. The CDR3 runs 15 residues. The CDR3 region is CASSQDLLLAETQYF. CDR3 DNA sequence: TGTGCCAGCAGCCAAGATTTGTTACTAGCGGAGACCCAGTACTTC.

The chain couples TRBV20-1 to TRBJ2-7, with D possibly being TRBD1 (6 bases). V was trimmed by 0 bases and J by 3 bases, leaving 12 bases between them. The CDR3 contains 14 residues. CDR1 DFQATT and CDR2 SNEGSKA come from the germline V gene (reference sequence). The CDR3 nucleotides are TGCAGTGCTAGAGATCAGGACAGAGTCTACGAGCAGTACTTC. It translates to CSARDQDRVYEQYF.

Here the CDR3 DNA reads TGTGCCATCAGTGAATCGTGGGGAACTGAAGCTTTCTTT. The encoded protein is CAISESWGTEAFF. The chain joins TRBV10-3 to TRBJ1-1, with D unresolved. Trimming removed 3 bases at V and 5 bases at J, with 10 bases between. CDR1 and CDR2 (germline): ENHRY, SYGVKD. The CDR3 runs to 13 residues.

The V gene is TRBV3-1, the J gene TRBJ2-5; TRBD1 might be the D (6 bases). Trimming removed 1 base from V and 6 bases from J, with 12 bases in between. The germline V gene encodes CDR1 LGHDT and CDR2 YNNKEL (reference sequence). The CDR3 runs to 14 residues. This chain's CDR3 is CASSQVTGKKTQYF. CDR3 sequence (DNA): TGTGCCAGCAGCCAAGTAACAGGGAAGAAGACCCAGTACTTC.

This chain connects TRBV29-1 to TRBJ1-1; D is ambiguous. V shed 3 bases and J shed 0 bases, with 11 bases lying between them. The CDR3 consists of 14 residues. CDR1 and CDR2 (germline): SQVTM, ANQGSEA. The CDR3 coding sequence is TGCAGCGTTGACTCCCAAGGAATGAACACTGAAGCTTTCTTT. Its protein is CSVDSQGMNTEAFF.

The chain couples TRBV29-1 to TRBJ2-7; D is possibly TRBD1 (6 bases). The ends were cut back, 6 bases at V and 2 bases at J, with 14 bases in the middle. The germline V gene encodes CDR1 SQVTM and CDR2 ANQGSEA. This CDR3 has 13 amino acids. The CDR3 region is CSVKGDGTYEQYF. DNA for the CDR3: TGCAGCGTGAAGGGGGACGGGACCTACGAGCAGTACTTC.

The rearrangement uses TRBV9 and TRBJ1-2, with D possibly being TRBD1 (5 bases). CDR3 size: 15 residues. The germline V gene encodes CDR1 SGDLS and CDR2 YYNGEE. Trimming cost V 2 bases and J 4 bases, with 15 bases left between them. The CDR3 region is CASSVDQGSVYGYTF. Written as DNA, the CDR3 is TGTGCCAGCAGCGTGGACCAGGGTTCTGTCTATGGCTACACCTTC.

The gene calls are TRBV5-6 and TRBJ2-2, with 7 bases matching TRBD2. Germline trimming cut 4 bases from V and 0 bases from J; bases unmatched to any gene: 0. Germline V CDR1 and CDR2: SGHDT, YYEEEE. The CDR3 consists of 14 residues. The CDR3 protein is CASSSGTNTGELFF. The CDR3 DNA reads TGTGCCAGCAGCAGCGGGACGAACACCGGGGAGCTGTTTTTT.

The rearrangement joins TRBV15 to TRBJ1-1; D not resolved. This CDR3 region has 15 residues. Trimming took off 5 bases at V and 3 bases at J, with 16 bases between the two ends. From germline, CDR1 is LNHNV and CDR2 YYDKDF (reference sequence). The CDR3 protein is CATSGGRYGDTEAFF. As DNA, the CDR3 is TGTGCCACCAGCGGTGGTAGGTATGGGGACACTGAAGCTTTCTTT.

CDR3 protein: CASNLGQGAFYGYTF. The CDR3, as DNA: TGTGCCAGCAACCTGGGACAGGGGGCATTCTATGGCTACACCTTC. V gene TRBV2 combines with J gene TRBJ1-2, with TRBD1 identical over 12 bases. The junction had 7 bases not matched to a gene; V was cut back by 7 bases and J by 4 bases. CDR1 SNHLY and CDR2 FYNNEI come from the germline V gene. CDR3 size: 15 residues.

In this sample, this clonotype turned up once. The V call is TRBV27, the J call TRBJ2-5; D is ambiguous. Per germline, CDR1 MNHEY and CDR2 SMNVEV (reference sequence). This CDR3 contains 11 residues. With 4 bases removed from V and 5 bases from J, the gap between germline ends came to 5 bases. The CDR3 nucleotides are TGTGCCAGCAGTTCATACGAGACCCAGTACTTC. It yields the protein CASSSYETQYF.

This chain connects TRBV15 to TRBJ2-5; TRBD2 matches 13 bases. The CDR3 runs 17 residues. Germline V CDR1 and CDR2: LNHNV, YYDKDF (reference sequence). V was clipped by 0 bases and J by 5 bases; unmatched bases: 6. The CDR3 sequence is CATSRDEGLAGYETQYF. DNA for the CDR3: TGTGCCACCAGCAGAGATGAGGGACTAGCGGGGTATGAGACCCAGTACTTC.

This clonotype showed up just a few times. This chain uses TRBV12-3 or TRBV12-4 with TRBJ2-3, with D uncertain. The V gene lost 1 base and the J gene lost 6 bases, with 5 bases spanning the gap. The CDR3 totals 12 residues. CDR3 DNA sequence: TGTGCCAGCAGTTTAGGTTTGGATACGCAGTATTTT. Protein sequence: CASSLGLDTQYF.

V usage is TRBV20-1 and J usage is TRBJ1-5; D gene uncertain. With 3 bases removed from V and 2 bases from J, the gap between germline ends came to 17 bases. In germline, CDR1 is DFQATT, CDR2 SNEGSKA (reference sequence). This CDR3 region has 16 residues. CDR3 DNA: TGCAGTGCTAGTCAAGGAGTTGTAGTTGGCAATCAGCCCCAGCATTTT. Residues: CSASQGVVVGNQPQHF.

The chain carries TRBV2 and TRBJ2-7; D gene ambiguous. The CDR3 has 11 amino acids. The germline V gene encodes CDR1 SNHLY and CDR2 FYNNEI. Trimming left V 7 bases short and J 7 bases short, with 11 bases between. CDR3 nucleotides: TGTGCCAGCATCATGATGGGGGAGCAGTACTTC. The encoded protein is CASIMMGEQYF. Variable domain in full (rest from reference TRBV2 and TRBJ2-7): EPEVTQTPSHQVTQMGQEVILRCVPISNHLYFYWYRQILGQKVEFLVSFYNNEISEKSEIFDDQFSVERPDGSNFTLKIRSTKLEDSAMYFCASIMMGEQYFGPGTRLTVT.

V usage is TRBV4-2 and J usage is TRBJ2-2; TRBD1 is a possible D gene (5 bases). Trimming took off 1 base at V and 10 bases at J, with 10 bases between the two ends. Germline values: CDR1 LGHNA, CDR2 YNFKEQ. The CDR3 runs 13 residues. CDR3 in DNA: TGTGCCAGCAGCCAAGGTGGGGCGGAGGAGCTGTTTTTT. It is translated as CASSQGGAEELFF.

The chain couples TRBV27 to TRBJ1-1; perhaps TRBD1 as D (5 bases). The CDR3 runs to 16 residues. Germline V lookup: CDR1 MNHEY, CDR2 SMNVEV (reference sequence). V lost 3 bases to trimming and J lost 1 base, with 15 bases between them. The CDR3 nucleotides are TGTGCCAGCAGTTTGTTCCCGGCGCAGGGGAACACTGAAGCTTTCTTT. Its translation: CASSLFPAQGNTEAFF.

The chain links TRBV9 to TRBJ2-7; 14 positions match TRBD2. V dropped 4 bases and J dropped 4; count of bases not matched to a gene: 10. The germline CDR1 and CDR2 sequences are SGDLS and YYNGEE. The CDR3 has 17 amino acids. This chain's CDR3 is CASSLGLAGELSYEQYF. The CDR3 DNA follows: TGTGCCAGCAGCCTGGGACTAGCGGGAGAGTTGAGTTACGAGCAGTACTTC.

V gene TRBV19 combines with J gene TRBJ1-2; the D gene is possibly TRBD1 (5 bases). Germline V lookup: CDR1 LNHDA, CDR2 SQIVND (reference sequence). CDR3 length: 17 residues. V lost 6 bases and J 5 bases, leaving 25 bases between the germline ends. The CDR3 DNA is TGTGCCAGTAGCCTACTAACCCGGGGACTAACTAGGTATGGCTACACCTTC. Its protein is CASSLLTRGLTRYGYTF.

J is TRBJ2-1 and V is TRBV20-1; possibly TRBD1 or TRBD2 for D (5 bases each). CDR3 length equals 13 residues. The germline CDR1 and CDR2 sequences are DFQATT and SNEGSKA (reference sequence). The germline V and J ends were trimmed by 6 bases and 6 bases, with 15 bases remaining between them. The CDR3 nucleotides are TGCAGTGCCCTGGGGACGGCGAGCAATGAGCAGTTCTTC. This encodes CSALGTASNEQFF.

This clonotype was detected only once. V usage is TRBV29-1 and J usage is TRBJ2-1; 9 nucleotides agree with TRBD1. Germline values: CDR1 SQVTM, CDR2 ANQGSEA. V was pared by 4 bases and J by 8 bases, with 12 bases of the junction left unmatched. This CDR3 has 15 residues. In nucleotides, the CDR3 is TGCAGCGTTGCTTCCGGGACAGGGATGTTTGATGAGCAGTTCTTC. Translating gives CSVASGTGMFDEQFF.

V usage is TRBV25-1 and J usage is TRBJ2-5, with TRBD2 matching 8 bases. With V trimmed by 7 bases and J by 5 bases, 6 bases remained unmatched. This CDR3 spans 13 amino acids. From germline, CDR1 is MGHDK and CDR2 SYGVNS. CDR3 nucleotide sequence: TGTGCCAGCACCGACGGGGGGGGCGAGACCCAGTACTTC. Its protein product is CASTDGGGETQYF.

J is TRBJ2-5 and V is TRBV9; perhaps TRBD2 as D (5 bases). Germline V gives CDR1 SGDLS, CDR2 YYNGEE. V lost 0 bases to trimming and J lost 5 bases, with 5 bases between them. This CDR3 has 12 amino acids. CDR3 sequence reads: CASSVAGETQYF. Written as DNA, the CDR3 is TGTGCCAGCAGCGTAGCGGGGGAGACCCAGTACTTC.

V and J are TRBV7-9 and TRBJ1-6; 8 bases agree with TRBD1. The CDR3 covers 14 residues. Germline values: CDR1 SEHNR, CDR2 FQNEAQ (reference sequence). The V gene end was trimmed by 5 bases and the J gene end by 8 bases; junction bases not matched to a gene: 5. The CDR3 loop reads CASSPGTGDSPLHF. The CDR3 DNA reads TGTGCCAGCAGCCCAGGGACAGGTGATTCACCCCTCCACTTT.

The gene calls are TRBV29-1 and TRBJ2-7; 8 bases are a match to TRBD2. V trimming: 4 bases; J trimming: 2 bases; junction bases outside the gene matches: 4. This CDR3 has 13 amino acids. In germline, CDR1 is SQVTM, CDR2 ANQGSEA. The CDR3 reads CSVVWGLAYEQYF. DNA for the CDR3: TGCAGCGTTGTGTGGGGACTAGCCTACGAGCAGTACTTC.

The CDR3 region is CASTGTDTEAFF. The CDR3 DNA reads as TGTGCCAGTACGGGCACCGACACTGAAGCTTTCTTT. The rearrangement joins TRBV19 to TRBJ1-1, with D hard to call. In germline, CDR1 is LNHDA, CDR2 SQIVND (reference sequence). The CDR3 contains 12 residues. The germline V and J ends were trimmed by 7 bases and 3 bases, with 9 bases remaining between them.

The chain links TRBV11-2 to TRBJ2-7, with D uncertain. The CDR3 sequence is 14 residues long. V dropped 3 bases and J dropped 2 bases, with 11 bases sitting between them. The V gene's germline CDR1 is SGHAT and CDR2 FQNNGV. The CDR3 sequence is CASSLEPYTYEQYF. CDR3 bases: TGTGCCAGCAGCTTGGAGCCGTATACCTACGAGCAGTACTTC.

The genes are TRBV28 and TRBJ2-5; D is possibly TRBD2 (6 bases). Germline V lookup: CDR1 MDHEN, CDR2 SYDVKM. V shed 7 bases and J shed 7 bases, with 19 bases lying between them. The length of the CDR3 is 14 residues. CDR3 nucleotides: TGTGCCAGCACCGGGGTAGAGCTAGCGTGGACCCAGTACTTC. It yields the protein CASTGVELAWTQYF.

The V gene is TRBV27, the J gene TRBJ2-3; 8 bases fit TRBD1. Germline V lookup: CDR1 MNHEY, CDR2 SMNVEV (reference sequence). The CDR3 sequence is 13 residues long. With V trimmed by 6 bases and J by 3 bases, 2 bases remained unmatched. The CDR3 region is CASRGQGTDTQYF. The CDR3 region has the DNA TGTGCCAGCAGAGGACAGGGAACAGATACGCAGTATTTT.